This TCR beta chain was sequenced during a study of blood T cells in healthy people across ages. Each sample used at least 6 million PBMCs. Total RNA was isolated from each sample in quantities of at least 6 micrograms. Through a sample-barcoded 5' primer and a J-beta primer mix, a second PCR was run for roughly 6 to 11 cycles. Tagging of each cDNA molecule was performed by a template-switch adaptor with 12 random nucleotides. A single record per CDR3 protein comes from TCRdb applying MiXCR to the 5' RACE reads. Here the sample spans around 800,000 distinct CDR3 sequences, more than 35% being singletons. From germline, CDR1 is DFQATT and CDR2 SNEGSKA (reference sequence). The V and J ends lost 1 base and 3 bases respectively, with 10 bases between them. The CDR3 has 13 residues. This clonotype was observed many times. Its antigen is currently unknown. Overall study results and limits: Diversity estimates drawn from one million T cells were deemed underestimates.

The receptor's source is a man older than 75 in good health. The V and J genes are TRBV20-1 and TRBJ2-7, with D possibly being TRBD2 (5 bases). Sequenced: blood. This CDR3 reads CSARGETDYEQYF. CDR3 sequence (DNA): TGCAGTGCTAGAGGGGAGACGGACTACGAGCAGTACTTC.